This T cell receptor beta chain was sequenced for a study of OX40 agonist ivuxolimab in advanced cancers. The CDR3 runs to 13 residues. Germline CDR1 reads MNHEY; CDR2 reads SVGAGI. V was pared by 6 bases and J by 8 bases, with 11 bases between. TCRdb keeps only in-frame clones here, not all; method: immunoSEQ multiplex PCR. The sample has roughly 20,000 clones, 65% to 90% seen once; the top ten hold about 16%. This receptor was identified in an adult with an advanced solid tumor such as melanoma, head and neck, liver or kidney cancer. The source was CD4+ or CD8+ T cells sorted from blood, collected in a trial of the OX40 agonist ivuxolimab. The chain joins TRBV6-5 to TRBJ1-6, with unresolved D. The CDR3 is CASRRSEDSPLHF. CDR3 bases: TGTGCCAGCAGAAGAAGCGAGGATTCACCCCTCCACTTT.